This paragraph covers one TCR beta chain sequence. The antigen is unknown. These data come from a study of blood T cells in healthy people across ages. Study-wide points: Relative to aged donors, long-lived donors carried more naive CD4+ cells and displayed higher diversity. Diversity estimates from one million T cells were considered underestimates.

A J-beta primer mix and a sample-barcoded 5' primer were used in a second PCR of about 6 to 12 cycles. One entry per CDR3 protein results from TCRdb running MiXCR on the 5' RACE reads. Found here are about 1.5 million distinct CDR3 sequences, less than 45% of them singletons; the top ten hold roughly 3.7%. Trimming cost V 7 bases and J 4 bases, with 7 bases left between them. The CDR3 totals 12 residues. Looked up from germline, CDR1 is MNHNY and CDR2 is SVGAGI (reference sequence). Sequencing was done on a sample of blood. The sequence was obtained from a woman under 30 in good health. This sequence joins TRBV6-6 and TRBJ2-2; D remains unclear. The CDR3 region is CASKPATGELFF. The CDR3 DNA follows: TGTGCCAGCAAACCAGCCACCGGGGAGCTGTTTTTT.